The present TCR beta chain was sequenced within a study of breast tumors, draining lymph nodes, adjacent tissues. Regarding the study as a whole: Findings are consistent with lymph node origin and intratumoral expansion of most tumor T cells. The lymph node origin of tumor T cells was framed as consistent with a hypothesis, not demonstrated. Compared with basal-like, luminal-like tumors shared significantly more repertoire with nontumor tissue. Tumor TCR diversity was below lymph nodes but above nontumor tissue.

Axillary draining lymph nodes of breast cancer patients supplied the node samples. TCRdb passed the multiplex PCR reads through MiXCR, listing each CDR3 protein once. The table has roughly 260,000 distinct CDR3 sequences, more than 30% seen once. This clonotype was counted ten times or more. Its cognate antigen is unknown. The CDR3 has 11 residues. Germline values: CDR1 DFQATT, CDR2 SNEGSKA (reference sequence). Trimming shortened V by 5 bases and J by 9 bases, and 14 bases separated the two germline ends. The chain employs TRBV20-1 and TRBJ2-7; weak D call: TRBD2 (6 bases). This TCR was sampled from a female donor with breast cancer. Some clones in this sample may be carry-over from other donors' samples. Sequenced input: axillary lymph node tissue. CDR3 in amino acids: CSAPLGSRQYF. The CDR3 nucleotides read TGCAGTGCTCCCCTCGGGAGCCGGCAGTACTTC.